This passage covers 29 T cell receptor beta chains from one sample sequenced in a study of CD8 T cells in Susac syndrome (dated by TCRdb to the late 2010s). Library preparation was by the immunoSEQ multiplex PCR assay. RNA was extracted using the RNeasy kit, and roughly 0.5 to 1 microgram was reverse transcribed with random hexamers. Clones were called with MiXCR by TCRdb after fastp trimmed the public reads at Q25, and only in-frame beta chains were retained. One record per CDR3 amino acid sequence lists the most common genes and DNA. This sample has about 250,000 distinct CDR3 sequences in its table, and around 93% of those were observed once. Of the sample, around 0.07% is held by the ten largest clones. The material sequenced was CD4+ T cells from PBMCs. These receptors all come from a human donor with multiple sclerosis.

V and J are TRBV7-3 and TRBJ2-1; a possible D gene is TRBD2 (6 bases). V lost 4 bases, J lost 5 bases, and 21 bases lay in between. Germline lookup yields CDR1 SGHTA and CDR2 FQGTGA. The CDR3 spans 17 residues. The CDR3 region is CASSSPRGALGDNEQFF. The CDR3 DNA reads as TGTGCCAGCAGCTCCCCTCGCGGGGCCCTGGGGGACAATGAGCAGTTCTTC. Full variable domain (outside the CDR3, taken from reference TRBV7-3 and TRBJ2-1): GAGVSQTPSNKVTEKGKYVELRCDPISGHTALYWYRQSLGQGPEFLIYFQGTGAADDSGLPNDRFFAVRPEGSVSTLKIQRTERGDSAVYLCASSSPRGALGDNEQFFGPGTRLTVL.

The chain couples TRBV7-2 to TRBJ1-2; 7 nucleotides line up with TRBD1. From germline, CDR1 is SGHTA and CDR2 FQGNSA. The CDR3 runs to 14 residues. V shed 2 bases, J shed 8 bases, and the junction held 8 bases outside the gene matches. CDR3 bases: TGTGCCAGCAGCTTATCGGGACAGTCCACCGGCTACACCTTC. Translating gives CASSLSGQSTGYTF.

The CDR3, as DNA: TGTGCCAGCAGTTTTGCGACTTCCTATGGCTACACCTTC. Translating it yields CASSFATSYGYTF. The chain carries TRBV12-3 or TRBV12-4 and TRBJ1-2; no clear D. CDR3 length: 13 amino acids. V was clipped by 3 bases and J by 4 bases, with 9 bases between them.

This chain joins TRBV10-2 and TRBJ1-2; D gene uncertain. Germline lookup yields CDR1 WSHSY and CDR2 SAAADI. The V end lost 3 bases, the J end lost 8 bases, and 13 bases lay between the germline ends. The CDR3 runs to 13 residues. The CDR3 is CASSEGPRWGYTF. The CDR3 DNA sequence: TGCGCCAGCAGTGAAGGACCAAGGTGGGGCTACACCTTC.

The CDR3 nucleotides are TGTGCCAGCGCTTGGACAGGGTTTGGGGATCAGCCCCAGCATTTT. Amino acids: CASAWTGFGDQPQHF. The chain employs TRBV12-3 or TRBV12-4 and TRBJ1-5; TRBD1 aligns across 8 bases. This CDR3 contains 15 residues. The junction had 11 bases not matched to a gene; V was cut back by 8 bases and J by 5 bases.

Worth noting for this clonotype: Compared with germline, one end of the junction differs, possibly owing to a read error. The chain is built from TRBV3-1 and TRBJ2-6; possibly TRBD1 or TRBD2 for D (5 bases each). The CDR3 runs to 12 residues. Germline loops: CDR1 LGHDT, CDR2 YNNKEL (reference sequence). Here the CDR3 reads CASSQEEGPRAF. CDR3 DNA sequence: TGTGCCAGCAGCCAAGAAGAGGGGCCGCGGGCTTTC.

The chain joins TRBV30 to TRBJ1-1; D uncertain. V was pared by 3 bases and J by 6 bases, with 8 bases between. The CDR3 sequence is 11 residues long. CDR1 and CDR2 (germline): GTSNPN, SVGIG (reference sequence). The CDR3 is CAWRLGAEAFF. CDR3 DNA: TGTGCCTGGAGGCTAGGTGCTGAAGCTTTCTTT.

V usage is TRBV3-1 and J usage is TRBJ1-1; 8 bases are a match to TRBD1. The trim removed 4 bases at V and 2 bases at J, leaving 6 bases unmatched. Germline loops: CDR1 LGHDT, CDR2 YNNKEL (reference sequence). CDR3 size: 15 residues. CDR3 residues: CASSRQGMSNTEAFF. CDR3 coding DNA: TGTGCCAGCAGCCGACAGGGGATGAGCAACACTGAAGCTTTCTTT.

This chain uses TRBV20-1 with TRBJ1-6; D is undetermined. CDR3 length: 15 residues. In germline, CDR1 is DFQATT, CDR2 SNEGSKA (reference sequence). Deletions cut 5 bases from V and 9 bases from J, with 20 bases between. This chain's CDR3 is CSAAPGSGAGSPLHF. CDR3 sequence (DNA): TGCAGTGCTGCCCCGGGATCTGGAGCTGGTTCACCCCTCCACTTT.

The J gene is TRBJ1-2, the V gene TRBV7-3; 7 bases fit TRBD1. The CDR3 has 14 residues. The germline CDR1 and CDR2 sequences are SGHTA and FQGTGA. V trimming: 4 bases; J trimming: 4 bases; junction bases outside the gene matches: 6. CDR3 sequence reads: CASSSTGEGYGYTF. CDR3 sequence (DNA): TGTGCCAGCAGCTCAACAGGGGAGGGCTATGGCTACACCTTC.

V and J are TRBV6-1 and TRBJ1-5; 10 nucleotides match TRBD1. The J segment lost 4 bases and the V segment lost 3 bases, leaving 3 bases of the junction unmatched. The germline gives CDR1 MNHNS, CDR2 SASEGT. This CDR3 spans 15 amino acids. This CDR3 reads CASSDGTGENQPQHF. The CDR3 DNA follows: TGTGCCAGCAGTGACGGGACAGGGGAGAATCAGCCCCAGCATTTT.

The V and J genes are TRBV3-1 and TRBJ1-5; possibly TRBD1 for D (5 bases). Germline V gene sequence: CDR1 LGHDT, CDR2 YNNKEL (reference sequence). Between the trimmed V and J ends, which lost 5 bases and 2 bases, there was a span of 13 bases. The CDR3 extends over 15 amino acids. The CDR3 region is CASSANSQGNQPQHF. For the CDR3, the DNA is TGTGCCAGCAGCGCAAACTCACAGGGCAATCAGCCCCAGCATTTT. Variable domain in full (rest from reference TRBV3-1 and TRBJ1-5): DTAVSQTPKYLVTQMGNDKSIKCEQNLGHDTMYWYKQDSKKFLKIMFSYNNKELIINETVPNRFSPKSPDKAHLNLHINSLELGDSAVYFCASSANSQGNQPQHFGDGTRLSIL.

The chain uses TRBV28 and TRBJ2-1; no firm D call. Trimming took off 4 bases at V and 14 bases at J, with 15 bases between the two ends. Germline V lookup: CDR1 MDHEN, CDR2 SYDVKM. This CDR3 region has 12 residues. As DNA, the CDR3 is TGTGCCAGCAGTTCCCCCGGTCAGGTGGAGTTCTTC. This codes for CASSSPGQVEFF.

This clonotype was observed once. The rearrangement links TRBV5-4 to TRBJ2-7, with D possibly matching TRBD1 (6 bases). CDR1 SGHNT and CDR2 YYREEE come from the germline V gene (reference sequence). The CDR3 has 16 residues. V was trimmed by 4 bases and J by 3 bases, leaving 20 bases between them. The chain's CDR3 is CASSGDRRGNHYEQYV. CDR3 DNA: TGTGCCAGCAGCGGCGACAGAAGGGGGAATCACTACGAGCAGTACGTC.

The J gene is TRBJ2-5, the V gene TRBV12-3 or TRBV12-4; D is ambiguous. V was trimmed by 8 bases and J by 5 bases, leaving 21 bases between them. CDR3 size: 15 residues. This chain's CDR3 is CASGPLRTKRETQYF. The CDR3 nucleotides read TGTGCCAGCGGTCCACTTCGGACGAAAAGGGAGACCCAGTACTTC.

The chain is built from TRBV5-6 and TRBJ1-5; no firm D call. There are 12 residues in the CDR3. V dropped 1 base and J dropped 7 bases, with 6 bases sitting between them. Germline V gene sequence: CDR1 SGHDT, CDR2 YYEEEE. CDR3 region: CASSLSGQPQHF. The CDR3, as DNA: TGTGCCAGCAGCTTGTCGGGCCAGCCCCAGCATTTT.

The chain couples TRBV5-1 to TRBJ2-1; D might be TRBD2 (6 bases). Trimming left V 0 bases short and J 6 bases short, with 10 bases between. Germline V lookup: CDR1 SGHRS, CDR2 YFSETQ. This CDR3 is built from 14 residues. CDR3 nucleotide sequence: TGCGCCAGCAGCTTGGGGACTATTGTCAATGAGCAGTTCTTC. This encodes CASSLGTIVNEQFF. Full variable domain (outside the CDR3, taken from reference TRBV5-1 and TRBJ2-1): KAGVTQTPRYLIKTRGQQVTLSCSPISGHRSVSWYQQTPGQGLQFLFEYFSETQRNKGNFPGRFSGRQFSNSRSEMNVSTLELGDSALYLCASSLGTIVNEQFFGPGTRLTVL.

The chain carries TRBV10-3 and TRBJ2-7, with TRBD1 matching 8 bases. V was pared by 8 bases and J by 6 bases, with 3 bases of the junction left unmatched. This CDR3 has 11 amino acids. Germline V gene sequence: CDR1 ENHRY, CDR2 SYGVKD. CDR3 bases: TGTGCCATCGGAACAGGGGGCGAGCAGTACTTC. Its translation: CAIGTGGEQYF.

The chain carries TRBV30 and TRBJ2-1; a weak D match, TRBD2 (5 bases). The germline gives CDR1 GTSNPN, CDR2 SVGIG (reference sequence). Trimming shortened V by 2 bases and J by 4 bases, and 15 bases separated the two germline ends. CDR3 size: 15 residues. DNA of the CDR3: TGTGCCTGGAGTCGAAGCGGATCCCGGTACAATGAGCAGTTCTTC. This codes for CAWSRSGSRYNEQFF. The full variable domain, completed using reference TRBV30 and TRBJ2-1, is SQTIHQWPATLVQPVGSPLSLECTVEGTSNPNLYWYRQAAGRGLQLLFYSVGIGQISSEVPQNLSASRPQDRQFILSSKKLLLSDSGFYLCAWSRSGSRYNEQFFGPGTRLTVL.

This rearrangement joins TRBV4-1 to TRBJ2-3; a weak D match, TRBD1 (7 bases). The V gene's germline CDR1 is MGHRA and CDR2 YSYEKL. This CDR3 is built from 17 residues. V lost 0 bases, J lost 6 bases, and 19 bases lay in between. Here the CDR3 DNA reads TGCGCCAGCAGCCAAGATGTCCCAGGGGGGCAGTTGGATACGCAGTATTTT. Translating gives CASSQDVPGGQLDTQYF.

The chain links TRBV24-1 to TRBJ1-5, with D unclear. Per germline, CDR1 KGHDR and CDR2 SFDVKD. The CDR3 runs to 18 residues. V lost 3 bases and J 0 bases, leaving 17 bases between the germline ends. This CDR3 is CATSDGSLWPNSNQPQHF. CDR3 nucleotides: TGTGCCACCAGTGATGGTAGTCTTTGGCCTAATAGCAATCAGCCCCAGCATTTT.

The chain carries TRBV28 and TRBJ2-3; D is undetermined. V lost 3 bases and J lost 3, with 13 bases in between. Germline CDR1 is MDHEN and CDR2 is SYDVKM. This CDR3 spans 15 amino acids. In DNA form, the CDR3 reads TGTGCCAGCAGTTTTGGCGGTAGCTGGACAGATACGCAGTATTTT. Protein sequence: CASSFGGSWTDTQYF.

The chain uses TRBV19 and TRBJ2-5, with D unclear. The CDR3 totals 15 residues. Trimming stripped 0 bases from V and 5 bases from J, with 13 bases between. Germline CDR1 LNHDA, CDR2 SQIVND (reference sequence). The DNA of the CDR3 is TGTGCCAGTAGTATAGATATATCATGGTGGGAGACCCAGTACTTC. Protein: CASSIDISWWETQYF.

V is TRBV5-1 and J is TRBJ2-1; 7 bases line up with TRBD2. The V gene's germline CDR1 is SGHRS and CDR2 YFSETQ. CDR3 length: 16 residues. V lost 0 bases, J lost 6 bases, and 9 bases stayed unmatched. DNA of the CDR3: TGCGCCAGCAGCTTGGCCTTTGCGGGAGATTTCAATGAGCAGTTCTTC. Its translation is CASSLAFAGDFNEQFF.

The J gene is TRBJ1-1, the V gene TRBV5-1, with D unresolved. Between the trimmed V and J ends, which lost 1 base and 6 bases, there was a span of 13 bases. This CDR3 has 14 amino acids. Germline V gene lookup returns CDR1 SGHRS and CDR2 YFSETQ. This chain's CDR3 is CASSLSGSSAEAFF. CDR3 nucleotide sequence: TGCGCCAGCAGCTTGTCGGGGTCCTCGGCTGAAGCTTTCTTT.

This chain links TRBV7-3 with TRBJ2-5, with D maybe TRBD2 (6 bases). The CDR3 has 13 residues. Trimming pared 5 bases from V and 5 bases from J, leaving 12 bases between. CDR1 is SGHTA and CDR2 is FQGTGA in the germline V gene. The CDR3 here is CASSQRAGETQYF. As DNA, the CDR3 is TGTGCCAGCAGCCAAAGGGCGGGGGAGACCCAGTACTTC.

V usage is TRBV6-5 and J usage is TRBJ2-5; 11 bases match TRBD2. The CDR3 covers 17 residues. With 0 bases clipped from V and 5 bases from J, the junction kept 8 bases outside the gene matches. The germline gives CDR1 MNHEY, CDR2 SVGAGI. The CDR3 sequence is CASSYSRALAGGETQYF. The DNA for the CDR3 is TGTGCCAGCAGTTACTCGAGAGCTCTAGCGGGAGGTGAGACCCAGTACTTC.

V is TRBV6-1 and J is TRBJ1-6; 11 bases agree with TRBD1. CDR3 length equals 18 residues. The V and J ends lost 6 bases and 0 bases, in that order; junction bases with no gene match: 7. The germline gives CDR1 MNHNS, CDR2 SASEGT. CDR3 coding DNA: TGTGCCAGCAGCCGTGGGACAGGGGGGAGCTCCTATAATTCACCCCTCCACTTT. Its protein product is CASSRGTGGSSYNSPLHF.

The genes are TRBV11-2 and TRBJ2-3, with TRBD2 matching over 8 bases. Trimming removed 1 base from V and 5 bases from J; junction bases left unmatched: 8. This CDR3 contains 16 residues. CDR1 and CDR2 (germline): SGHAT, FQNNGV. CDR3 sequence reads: CASSLAGRGALDTQYF. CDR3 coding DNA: TGTGCCAGCAGCTTAGCCGGGCGGGGGGCCTTAGATACGCAGTATTTT.